The 27 T cell receptor beta chains given below trace back to one sample, sequenced in a study of blood T cell repertoires in COVID-19. The protocol was immunoSEQ multiplex PCR, while the TCRdb copy is restricted to in-frame clones and leaves out a portion. The repertoire has hundreds of thousands of clones, about 90% of them found once; the top ten carry 5.5% to 7.5%. Input material: peripheral blood. The source of these receptors is a woman in her seventies with COVID-19, enrolled during active disease.

The chain employs TRBV16 and TRBJ2-1; 11 bases are shared with TRBD2. The ends lost 11 bases at V and 3 bases at J; junction bases unmatched: 15. The length of the CDR3 is 17 residues. Germline-derived CDR1 and CDR2 are KGHSY and FQNENV. As DNA, the CDR3 is TGTGCCCCCCGGGGGGGTAGCGGGGGGGATCTCTACAATGAGCAGTTCTTC. Its protein is CAPRGGSGGDLYNEQFF.

The V and J genes are TRBV29-1 and TRBJ1-2; D remains unclear. Germline V gives CDR1 SQVTM, CDR2 ANQGSEA. The germline V and J ends were trimmed by 6 bases and 0 bases, with 8 bases remaining between them. CDR3 length: 12 amino acids. CDR3 in amino acids: CSVLEPNYGYTF. As DNA, the CDR3 is TGCAGCGTCTTAGAACCTAACTATGGCTACACCTTC. The whole variable domain, remainder taken from reference TRBV29-1 and TRBJ1-2, is SAVISQKPSRDICQRGTSLTIQCQVDSQVTMMFWYRQQPGQSLTLIATANQGSEATYESGFVIDKFPISRPNLTFSTLTVSNMSPEDSSIYLCSVLEPNYGYTFGSGTRLTVV.

This clone has a single count. The CDR3 loop is CASSQQGLINEKLFF. The DNA of the CDR3 is TGCGCCAGCAGCCAACAGGGTTTAATTAATGAAAAACTGTTTTTT. The V and J genes are TRBV4-1 and TRBJ1-4, with D possibly matching TRBD1 (5 bases). Germline lookup yields CDR1 MGHRA and CDR2 YSYEKL. The V end was cut by 2 bases, the J end by 4 bases, with 11 bases between. This CDR3 contains 15 residues.

The chain uses TRBV9 and TRBJ2-3; 8 bases agree with TRBD2. Germline CDR1 SGDLS, CDR2 YYNGEE. V lost 4 bases to trimming and J lost 1 base; unmatched junction nucleotides: 5. The CDR3 loop spans 15 amino acids. CDR3 loop: CASSPSGGRTDTQYF. In DNA, the CDR3 is TGTGCCAGCAGCCCCAGCGGGGGTCGCACAGATACGCAGTATTTT.

The gene calls are TRBV7-9 and TRBJ1-2; 7 bases are a match to TRBD1. The length of the CDR3 is 13 residues. Unmatched junction bases numbered 9, after V lost 10 bases and J lost 4 bases. Germline assignment: CDR1 SEHNR and CDR2 FQNEAQ (reference sequence). Written as DNA, the CDR3 is TGTGCCACCCACCGGACAGGCGTCTATGGCTACACCTTC. Its protein product is CATHRTGVYGYTF. The variable domain in full, with the rest retrieved from reference TRBV7-9 and TRBJ1-2, is DTGVSQNPRHKITKRGQNVTFRCDPISEHNRLYWYRQTLGQGPEFLTYFQNEAQLEKSRLLSDRFSAERPKGSFSTLEIQRTEQGDSAMYLCATHRTGVYGYTFGSGTRLTVV.

The chain is built from TRBV6-1 and TRBJ2-5, with D hard to call. This CDR3 has 16 amino acids. Trimming shortened V by 0 bases and J by 5 bases, and 16 bases separated the two germline ends. Germline V gene lookup returns CDR1 MNHNS and CDR2 SASEGT. The CDR3 DNA reads TGTGCCAGCAGTGAAGCGCCGGCTAGTACTCTGGAGACCCAGTACTTC. Its translation: CASSEAPASTLETQYF.

This clone appeared a few times. V and J are TRBV6-2 or TRBV6-3 and TRBJ2-5; TRBD2 is a possible D gene (7 bases). CDR1 and CDR2 (germline): MNHEY, SVGEGT. V lost 2 bases to trimming and J lost 4 bases, with 14 bases between them. The CDR3 spans 15 residues. CDR3 in amino acids: CASSYGYREGETQYF. The DNA for the CDR3 is TGTGCCAGCAGTTACGGTTACAGGGAGGGAGAGACCCAGTACTTC.

The rearrangement uses TRBV3-1 (or the pseudogene TRBV3-2) and TRBJ1-5, with TRBD1 matching over 7 bases. CDR3 size: 18 residues. V shed 5 bases and J 4 bases; nucleotides not matched to a gene: 17. The germline CDR1 and CDR2 sequences are LGHDT and YNNKEL (reference sequence). CDR3 loop: CASSFQIPDFRGNQPQHF. CDR3 sequence (DNA): TGTGCCAGCAGCTTTCAGATCCCCGACTTCAGGGGGAATCAGCCCCAGCATTTT.

Only a few counts were recorded for this clone. The chain recombines TRBV27 with TRBJ2-2; D possibly corresponds to TRBD1 (6 bases). CDR3 length: 15 amino acids. The ends were cut back, 10 bases at V and 6 bases at J, with 21 bases in the middle. Germline CDR1 and CDR2: MNHEY and SMNVEV (reference sequence). CDR3 protein: CATNPDRTVAGELFF. CDR3 in DNA: TGTGCCACCAACCCGGACCGGACAGTGGCCGGGGAGCTGTTTTTT.

V is TRBV10-2 and J is TRBJ1-2; 11 bases line up with TRBD1. The J segment lost 2 bases and the V segment lost 7 bases, leaving 3 bases of the junction unmatched. Germline CDR1 reads WSHSY; CDR2 reads SAAADI. The CDR3 covers 14 residues. The chain's CDR3 is CASIRDRGNYGYTF. The DNA of the CDR3 is TGCGCCAGCATCCGGGACAGGGGGAACTATGGCTACACCTTC.

This clone appeared a few times. The CDR3 loop reads CASSVQRGPSYEQYF. The CDR3 nucleotides are TGTGCCAGCAGCGTACAGCGGGGGCCCTCCTACGAGCAGTACTTC. The rearrangement uses TRBV7-2 and TRBJ2-7, with 8 bases identical to TRBD2. CDR3 length: 15 residues. Germline V CDR1 and CDR2: SGHTA, FQGNSA. The V gene end was trimmed by 5 bases and the J gene end by 0 bases; junction bases not matched to a gene: 6.

The chain joins TRBV10-3 to TRBJ1-2; D may be TRBD1 (5 bases). The germline CDR1 and CDR2 sequences are ENHRY and SYGVKD. V was trimmed by 2 bases and J by 7 bases, leaving 11 bases between them. The CDR3 consists of 13 residues. DNA for the CDR3: TGTGCCATCAGTGAGGACAGTGATTCTGGCTACACCTTC. Translating it yields CAISEDSDSGYTF.

This sequence joins TRBV28 and TRBJ1-2; 11 bases are shared with TRBD1. The germline CDR1 and CDR2 sequences are MDHEN and SYDVKM. The CDR3 totals 15 residues. Unmatched junction bases numbered 5, after V lost 2 bases and J lost 6 bases. This chain's CDR3 is CASSLRRTGGNGYTF. The DNA for the CDR3 is TGTGCCAGCAGTTTACGCCGGACAGGGGGCAATGGCTACACCTTC.

V is TRBV6-5 and J is TRBJ2-7, with 11 bases matching TRBD1. CDR1 and CDR2 from the germline V gene are MNHEY and SVGAGI. V shed 6 bases and J 2 bases; nucleotides not matched to a gene: 6. The CDR3 has 15 amino acids. For the CDR3, the DNA is TGTGCCAGCAGCCCCGGACAGGGGGCCCCCTACGAGCAGTACTTC. Translated, it gives CASSPGQGAPYEQYF.

The rearrangement links TRBV5-1 to TRBJ1-2; D gene uncertain. With 0 bases removed from V and 8 bases from J, the gap between germline ends came to 8 bases. This CDR3 is built from 12 residues. Germline CDR1 SGHRS, CDR2 YFSETQ. The CDR3 bases are TGCGCCAGCAGCTTGGCCGGGTGGGGCTACACCTTC. This codes for CASSLAGWGYTF. The entire variable domain, with the rest obtained from reference TRBV5-1 and TRBJ1-2, is as follows: KAGVTQTPRYLIKTRGQQVTLSCSPISGHRSVSWYQQTPGQGLQFLFEYFSETQRNKGNFPGRFSGRQFSNSRSEMNVSTLELGDSALYLCASSLAGWGYTFGSGTRLTVV.

The chain links TRBV27 to TRBJ2-1; 13 bases are a match to TRBD2. The germline V gene has CDR1 MNHEY and CDR2 SMNVEV (reference sequence). The CDR3 has 17 amino acids. V shed 6 bases and J 6 bases; nucleotides not matched to a gene: 11. The CDR3: CASSSRLAGGLSNEQFF. The CDR3 nucleotides are TGTGCCAGCAGCTCTAGACTAGCGGGGGGCCTCTCCAATGAGCAGTTCTTC.

The chain combines TRBV2 with TRBJ1-2; 7 bases fit TRBD1. This CDR3 region has 14 residues. The trim removed 8 bases at V and 6 bases at J, leaving 12 bases unmatched. CDR1 and CDR2 (germline): SNHLY, FYNNEI. For the CDR3, the DNA is TGTGCCAGCCGAGAGGGGGACAGTCGACATGGCTACACCTTC. Translation: CASREGDSRHGYTF.

The chain employs TRBV6-5 and TRBJ2-7; 7 bases line up with TRBD2. This CDR3 region has 16 residues. The germline CDR1 and CDR2 sequences are MNHEY and SVGAGI. J gave up 2 bases and V 0 bases, and 7 bases lay outside the gene matches. The CDR3 spells CASSYSSGTPTYEQYF. CDR3 DNA sequence: TGTGCCAGCAGTTACTCGAGCGGGACGCCTACCTACGAGCAGTACTTC.

The chain uses TRBV12-5 and TRBJ2-3, with 7 bases lining up with TRBD1. Trimming at V came to 6 bases and at J to 4 bases, leaving 10 bases not matched to a gene. The CDR3 extends over 15 amino acids. Germline V gene data show CDR1 as LGHNT and CDR2 as FRNRAP. Here the CDR3 DNA reads TGTGCTAGTGGCAAAGGACAGGCTCAGGCAGATACGCAGTATTTT. As protein: CASGKGQAQADTQYF.

This rearrangement joins TRBV6-1 to TRBJ1-4, with 8 nucleotides matching TRBD1. The V gene end was trimmed by 3 bases and the J gene end by 3 bases; junction bases not matched to a gene: 9. This CDR3 spans 17 amino acids. CDR1 is MNHNS and CDR2 is SASEGT in the germline V gene. The CDR3 DNA is TGTGCCAGCAGTGAGATAAGTATGGGACAGGCTAATGAAAAACTGTTTTTT. This encodes CASSEISMGQANEKLFF.

The chain links TRBV18 to TRBJ1-5; D call uncertain. This CDR3 spans 15 amino acids. V dropped 3 bases and J dropped 4 bases, with 13 bases sitting between them. Germline-derived CDR1 and CDR2 are KGHSH and LQKENI. The CDR3 sequence is CASSPNGGGNQPQHF. In DNA form, the CDR3 reads TGTGCCAGCTCACCCAACGGTGGCGGGAATCAGCCCCAGCATTTT. Full variable domain (rest looked up from reference TRBV18 and TRBJ1-5): NAGVMQNPRHLVRRRGQEARLRCSPMKGHSHVYWYRQLPEEGLKFMVYLQKENIIDESGMPKERFSAEFPKEGPSILRIQQVVRGDSAAYFCASSPNGGGNQPQHFGDGTRLSIL.

This chain uses TRBV6-5 with TRBJ1-1; no firm D call. The CDR3 runs 11 residues. CDR1 is MNHEY and CDR2 is SVGAGI in the germline V gene. Trimming removed 11 bases from V and 7 bases from J, with 14 bases in between. In DNA, the CDR3 is TGTGCCTCATACAACCTCGTTGAAGCTTTCTTT. Amino acid sequence: CASYNLVEAFF.

The V gene is TRBV2, the J gene TRBJ1-2; 9 nucleotides align to TRBD1. Germline V CDR1 and CDR2: SNHLY, FYNNEI. The junction had 5 bases not matched to a gene; V was cut back by 0 bases and J by 6 bases. The CDR3 consists of 15 residues. In nucleotides, the CDR3 is TGTGCCAGCAGTGAAGCGCTTCGACAGGGGGATGGCTACACCTTC. This gives the protein CASSEALRQGDGYTF.

The sample holds a few counts of this clone. The rearrangement joins TRBV25-1 to TRBJ1-3; D ambiguous. Trimming shortened V by 1 base and J by 2 bases, and 9 bases separated the two germline ends. Germline V gene lookup returns CDR1 MGHDK and CDR2 SYGVNS. The CDR3 covers 15 residues. The CDR3 DNA sequence: TGTGCCAGCAGTGAATTATCCGGGGCTGGAAACACCATATATTTT. Amino acid sequence: CASSELSGAGNTIYF.

The rearrangement uses TRBV24-1 and TRBJ2-7, with a tentative D call TRBD2 (6 bases). The CDR3 has 15 residues. In germline, CDR1 is KGHDR, CDR2 SFDVKD. Trimming took off 2 bases at V and 6 bases at J, with 16 bases between the two ends. The CDR3 DNA reads as TGTGCCACCAGTGATTCCCGGGGGATTGTGAGCGAGCAGTACTTC. Translating gives CATSDSRGIVSEQYF.

This clone was observed once. The sample has other DNA sequences that encode this CDR3 too. V gene TRBV12-3 or TRBV12-4 combines with J gene TRBJ1-1; D unresolved. Trimming took 3 bases from V and 4 from J, leaving 6 bases between them. This CDR3 has 12 amino acids. The CDR3 is CASSFGGTEAFF. Written as DNA, the CDR3 is TGTGCCAGCAGTTTCGGAGGCACTGAAGCTTTCTTT.

CDR3 in DNA: TGTGCCAGCACCATCGCCTATAGGGGTGACACTGAAGCTTTCTTT. It specifies CASTIAYRGDTEAFF. The chain joins TRBV6-5 to TRBJ1-1; weak D call: TRBD1 (5 bases). Trimming cost V 7 bases and J 3 bases, with 18 bases left between them. The V gene's germline CDR1 is MNHEY and CDR2 SVGAGI. The CDR3 is made up of 15 amino acids.